Shown below are 19 T cell receptor beta chains from a single sample sequenced in a study of human T cells and chemical hapten exposure. This sample's time point: patch test 3, about 24 weeks after DPC sensitization. Treatment: therapeutic diphenylcyclopropenone sensitization with weekly scalp DPC. TCRdb re-called the RACE reads through MiXCR, storing one row per CDR3 protein. Of 210,000 or so distinct CDR3 sequences in the sample, around a quarter were seen once. The sample consisted of whole blood, taken in connection with sensitization to the hapten diphenylcyclopropenone (DPC). The receptors shown here come from a woman in her forties with alopecia areata. Some clones in this sample may be carry-over from other donors' samples.

The table lists this clonotype with a few counts. The rearrangement uses TRBV3-1 and TRBJ2-3; possible D gene TRBD2, 6 bases. V lost 8 bases and J 10 bases, leaving 16 bases between the germline ends. Looked up from germline, CDR1 is LGHDT and CDR2 is YNNKEL (reference sequence). The CDR3 extends over 12 amino acids. CDR3 loop: CASLAGWAPQYF. CDR3 in DNA: TGTGCCAGCCTCGCGGGGTGGGCACCGCAGTATTTT.

This clonotype showed up just a few times. CDR3: CSVGGLADSYNEQFF. CDR3 sequence (DNA): TGCAGCGTTGGGGGACTAGCGGACTCCTACAATGAGCAGTTCTTC. The rearrangement joins TRBV29-1 to TRBJ2-1, with 11 bases that match TRBD2. V shed 4 bases, J shed 0 bases, and the junction held 2 bases outside the gene matches. The CDR3 loop spans 15 amino acids. Germline CDR1 reads SQVTM; CDR2 reads ANQGSEA.

As concerns this clonotype: The junction differs from germline at one of its ends, possibly a read error. J is TRBJ2-7 and V is TRBV5-6, with 9 bases matching TRBD2. The length of the CDR3 is 14 residues. Germline CDR1 reads SGHDT; CDR2 reads YYEEEE. CDR3 region: CASGLAGGYYEQYF. The CDR3 DNA reads TGTGCCAGCGGCTTGGCGGGAGGGTACTACGAGCAGTACTTC.

The chain is built from TRBV4-3 and TRBJ2-1; D possibly corresponds to TRBD2 (5 bases). The CDR3 is 17 residues long. Looked up from germline, CDR1 is LGHNA and CDR2 is YSLEER. The V and J ends lost 0 bases and 2 bases respectively, with 14 bases between them. Here the CDR3 reads CASSQEAHGLTYNEQFF. The CDR3 coding sequence is TGCGCCAGCAGCCAAGAGGCGCACGGACTCACCTACAATGAGCAGTTCTTC.

The chain joins TRBV20-1 to TRBJ1-1; 7 nucleotides line up with TRBD1. In germline, CDR1 is DFQATT, CDR2 SNEGSKA (reference sequence). Trimming took 1 base from V and 9 from J; bases not matched to a gene: 8. The CDR3 consists of 13 residues. DNA of the CDR3: TGCAGTGCTAGAGCAGCAGGGGGAAGGAAAGCTTTCTTT. Translated, it gives CSARAAGGRKAFF.

V is TRBV6-2 or TRBV6-3 and J is TRBJ2-5; 8 bases map to TRBD2. CDR1 and CDR2 from the germline V gene are MNHEY and SVGEGT. The CDR3 totals 17 residues. The J segment lost 1 base and the V segment lost 3 bases, leaving 10 bases of the junction unmatched. CDR3 residues: CASSYPRWREAQETQYF. The DNA for the CDR3 is TGTGCCAGCAGTTATCCGAGGTGGCGGGAGGCCCAAGAGACCCAGTACTTC.

This chain links TRBV6-5 with TRBJ2-7; tentatively, D is TRBD2 (5 bases). CDR1 and CDR2 (germline): MNHEY, SVGAGI. The V end was cut by 6 bases, the J end by 0 bases, with 12 bases between. CDR3 size: 14 residues. The DNA for the CDR3 is TGTGCCAGCAGGCGGACTGTGAGCTCCTACGAGCAGTACTTC. As protein: CASRRTVSSYEQYF.

The rearrangement joins TRBV29-1 to TRBJ2-3; no definite D call. CDR1 and CDR2 from the germline V gene are SQVTM and ANQGSEA. The V gene lost 3 bases and the J gene lost 6 bases, with 7 bases spanning the gap. This CDR3 region has 11 residues. The CDR3 protein is CSVDWADTQYF. DNA of the CDR3: TGCAGCGTTGATTGGGCGGATACGCAGTATTTT.

As DNA, the CDR3 is TGCAGTGCTTACAGCTCAGATACGCAGTATTTT. Encoded protein: CSAYSSDTQYF. The genes are TRBV20-1 and TRBJ2-3; no clear D. V dropped 5 bases and J dropped 4 bases, with 7 bases sitting between them. The germline V gene encodes CDR1 DFQATT and CDR2 SNEGSKA (reference sequence). The CDR3 totals 11 residues.

The gene calls are TRBV20-1 and TRBJ2-6; TRBD1 matches at 7 bases. The CDR3 sequence is 14 residues long. From germline, CDR1 is DFQATT and CDR2 SNEGSKA (reference sequence). The V segment lost 5 bases and the J segment 4 bases; nucleotides outside the gene matches: 5. The CDR3 sequence is CSAEGASGANVLTF. Here the CDR3 DNA reads TGCAGTGCTGAGGGGGCTTCGGGGGCCAACGTCCTGACTTTC.

Only a few counts were recorded for this clonotype. This chain uses TRBV7-2 with TRBJ1-6; tentative D call: TRBD1 (5 bases). The CDR3 loop spans 16 amino acids. Looked up from germline, CDR1 is SGHTA and CDR2 is FQGNSA. With 4 bases removed from V and 0 bases from J, the gap between germline ends came to 10 bases. In DNA, the CDR3 is TGTGCCAGCAGCTCGGACATGAGCTCCTATAATTCACCCCTCCACTTT. Translated, it gives CASSSDMSSYNSPLHF. Together with reference TRBV7-2 and TRBJ1-6, the CDR3 gives the full variable domain: GAGVSQSPSNKVTEKGKDVELRCDPISGHTALYWYRQSLGQGLEFLIYFQGNSAPDKSGLPSDRFSAERTGGSVSTLTIQRTQQEDSAVYLCASSSDMSSYNSPLHFGNGTRLTVT.

This clonotype was seen a handful of times. CDR3 region: CSVSQGGSPDTQYF. DNA for the CDR3: TGCAGCGTTTCCCAGGGCGGAAGCCCAGATACGCAGTATTTT. The rearrangement links TRBV29-1 to TRBJ2-3; tentatively, D is TRBD1 (5 bases). Trimming removed 5 bases from V and 4 bases from J, with 16 bases in between. Germline V lookup: CDR1 SQVTM, CDR2 ANQGSEA. The CDR3 runs 14 residues.

The chain joins TRBV6-5 to TRBJ1-6; possible D gene TRBD1, 5 bases. With 1 base removed from V and 6 bases from J, the gap between germline ends came to 10 bases. Germline V gives CDR1 MNHEY, CDR2 SVGAGI. The CDR3 consists of 15 residues. The CDR3 DNA reads TGTGCCAGCAGTTACTTGGGGGATCCTAATTCACCCCTCCACTTT. Translation: CASSYLGDPNSPLHF.

As concerns this clonotype: Possible read error: a much larger clone is one base away. This chain links TRBV5-1 with TRBJ2-6; maybe TRBD2 (7 bases). Germline CDR1 and CDR2: SGHRS and YFSETQ. CDR3 length: 18 amino acids. Deletions cut 1 base from V and 0 bases from J, with 14 bases between. CDR3 bases: TGCGCCAGCAGCTTGAAGCAGGGGAGGGTCTCTGGGGCCAACGTCCTGACTTTC. Its protein is CASSLKQGRVSGANVLTF.

The chain recombines TRBV20-1 with TRBJ1-5, with a tentative D call TRBD1 (5 bases). Germline lookup yields CDR1 DFQATT and CDR2 SNEGSKA (reference sequence). The V gene lost 6 bases and the J gene lost 2 bases, with 14 bases spanning the gap. CDR3 size: 14 residues. The CDR3 here is CSAPPGRGNQPQHF. CDR3 nucleotides: TGCAGTGCGCCGCCGGGACGAGGCAATCAGCCCCAGCATTTT.

The rearrangement links TRBV7-2 to TRBJ2-6; D is ambiguous. V gave up 5 bases and J gave up 4 bases, with 12 bases separating them. The CDR3 loop spans 15 amino acids. Germline V lookup: CDR1 SGHTA, CDR2 FQGNSA. CDR3 bases: TGTGCCAGCAGCCGCAACAGAGCCGGGGCCAACGTCCTGACTTTC. This sequence encodes CASSRNRAGANVLTF. Variable domain in full (rest from reference TRBV7-2 and TRBJ2-6): GAGVSQSPSNKVTEKGKDVELRCDPISGHTALYWYRQSLGQGLEFLIYFQGNSAPDKSGLPSDRFSAERTGGSVSTLTIQRTQQEDSAVYLCASSRNRAGANVLTFGAGSRLTVL.

This chain connects TRBV6-5 to TRBJ2-1; D unresolved. The CDR3 length is 17 residues. Germline loops: CDR1 MNHEY, CDR2 SVGAGI. V lost 0 bases and J 2 bases, leaving 14 bases between the germline ends. The CDR3 bases are TGTGCCAGCAGTTACTCGACTGTCGGCGGAACCTACAATGAGCAGTTCTTC. It codes for CASSYSTVGGTYNEQFF.

This clonotype showed up just a few times. V is TRBV4-2 and J is TRBJ1-2; no firm D call. This CDR3 spans 12 amino acids. Deletions cut 0 bases from V and 7 bases from J, with 6 bases between. Per germline, CDR1 LGHNA and CDR2 YNFKEQ. The CDR3 DNA is TGTGCCAGCAGCCAAGATCACCGTGGCTACACCTTC. Its translation is CASSQDHRGYTF.

This clonotype was detected only a few times. V gene TRBV2 combines with J gene TRBJ2-5; D is uncertain. The CDR3 is made up of 12 amino acids. Germline CDR1 SNHLY, CDR2 FYNNEI. V was trimmed by 8 bases and J by 5 bases, leaving 12 bases between them. CDR3 DNA sequence: TGTGCCAGCGGGTCTCTGGGTGAGACCCAGTACTTC. Its translation: CASGSLGETQYF.